This T cell receptor beta chain stems from a study of blood T cell repertoires in COVID-19. The authors' processing: Amplified reference gene primers provided the basis for estimating nucleated cell counts. TCRdb's copy holds only in-frame clones and misses some; the assay was immunoSEQ multiplex PCR. V and J calls plus clone size are reproduced from that table; the DNA served to infer D and trimming. The data hold 210,000 or so clones, with about 83% observed a single time. Germline V lookup: CDR1 KGHSH, CDR2 LQKENI. CDR3 size: 15 residues. V lost 0 bases and J 2 bases, leaving 5 bases between the germline ends.

Sequencing input: peripheral blood. The receptor was isolated from a woman aged 25-40 years with COVID-19, enrolled during active disease. The chain couples TRBV18 to TRBJ2-6; D uncertain. In nucleotides, the CDR3 is TGTGCCAGCTCACCACCAACTCCTGGGGCCAACGTCCTGACTTTC. Its protein product is CASSPPTPGANVLTF.